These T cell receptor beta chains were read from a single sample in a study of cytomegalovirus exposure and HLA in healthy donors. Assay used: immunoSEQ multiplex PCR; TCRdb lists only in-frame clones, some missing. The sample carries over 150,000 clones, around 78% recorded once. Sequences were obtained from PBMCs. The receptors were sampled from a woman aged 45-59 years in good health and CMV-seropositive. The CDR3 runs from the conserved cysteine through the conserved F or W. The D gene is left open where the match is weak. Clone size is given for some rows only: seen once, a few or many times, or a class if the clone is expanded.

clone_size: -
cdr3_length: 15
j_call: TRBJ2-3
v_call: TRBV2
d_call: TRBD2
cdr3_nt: TGTGCCAGCAGTCAAGTGCGGGGGACCTCGGACACGCAGTATTTT
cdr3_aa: CASSQVRGTSDTQYF

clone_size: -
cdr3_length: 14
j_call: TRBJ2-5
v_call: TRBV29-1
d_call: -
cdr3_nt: TGCAGCGTCGCTCCCCGACTGCGCCAAGAGACCCAGTACTTC
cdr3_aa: CSVAPRLRQETQYF

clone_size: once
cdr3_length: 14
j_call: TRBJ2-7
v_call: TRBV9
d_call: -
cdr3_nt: TGTGCCAGCAGCGCAAGACTATCCTCCTACGAGCAGTACTTC
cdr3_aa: CASSARLSSYEQYF

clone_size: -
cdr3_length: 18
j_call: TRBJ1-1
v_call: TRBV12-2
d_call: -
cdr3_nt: TGTGCAAGTCGCTTAGCGCTTGAGAGCGACCTAATGAACACTGAAGCTTTCTTT
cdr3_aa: CASRLALESDLMNTEAFF

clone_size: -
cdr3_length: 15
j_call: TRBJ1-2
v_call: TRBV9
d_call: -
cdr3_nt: TGTGCCAGCAGCGTAAGGGGGAGTCCTAACTATGGCTATACCTTC
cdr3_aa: CASSVRGSPNYGYTF

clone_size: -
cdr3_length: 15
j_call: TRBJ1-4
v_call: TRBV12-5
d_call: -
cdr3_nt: TGTGCTAGTGGTTTGGACAGGTATCCCAATGAAAAACTGTTTTTT
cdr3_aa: CASGLDRYPNEKLFF

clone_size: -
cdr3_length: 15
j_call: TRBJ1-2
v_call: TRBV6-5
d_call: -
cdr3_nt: TGTGCCAGCAGTTATGATGCCGGGAAGCTCTATGGCTACACCTTC
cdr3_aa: CASSYDAGKLYGYTF

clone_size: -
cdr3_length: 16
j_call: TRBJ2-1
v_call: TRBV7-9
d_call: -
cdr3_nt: TGTGCCAGCAGCCGAGACTTGACAGGTTGGGACAATGAGCAGTTCTTC
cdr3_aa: CASSRDLTGWDNEQFF

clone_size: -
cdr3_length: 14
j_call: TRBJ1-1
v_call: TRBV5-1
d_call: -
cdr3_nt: TGCGCCAGCAGCTTGGACATCATGAACACTGAAGCTTTCTTT
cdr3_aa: CASSLDIMNTEAFF

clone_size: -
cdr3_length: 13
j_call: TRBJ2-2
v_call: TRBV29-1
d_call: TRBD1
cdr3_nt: TGCAGCGTGGACAGGGAAAACACCGGGGAGCTGTTTTTT
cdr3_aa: CSVDRENTGELFF

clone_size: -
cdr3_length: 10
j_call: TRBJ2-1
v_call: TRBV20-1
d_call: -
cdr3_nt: TGCAGTGCTGGAAATAGCTGGCAGTTCTTC
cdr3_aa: CSAGNSWQFF

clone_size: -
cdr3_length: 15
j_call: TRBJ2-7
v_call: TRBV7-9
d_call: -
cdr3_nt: TGTGCCAGCAGCTCCTCCGGGACTTCCAGCGACGAGCAGTACTTC
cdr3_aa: CASSSSGTSSDEQYF

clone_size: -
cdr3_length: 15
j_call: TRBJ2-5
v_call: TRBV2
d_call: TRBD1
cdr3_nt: TGTGCCAGCAGTGGGGACAGGGGAATCCAAGAGACCCAGTACTTC
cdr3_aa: CASSGDRGIQETQYF

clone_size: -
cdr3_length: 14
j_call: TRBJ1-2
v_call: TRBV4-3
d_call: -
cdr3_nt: TGCGCCAGCAGCCAAGAATACAGGGAGAAAGGCTACACCTTC
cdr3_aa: CASSQEYREKGYTF

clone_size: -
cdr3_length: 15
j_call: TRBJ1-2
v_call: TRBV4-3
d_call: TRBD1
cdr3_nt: TGCGCCAGCAGCCAGGGACAGGGTGCTAACTATGGCTACACCTTC
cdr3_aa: CASSQGQGANYGYTF

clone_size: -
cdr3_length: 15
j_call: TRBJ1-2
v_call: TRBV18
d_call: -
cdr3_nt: TGTGCCAGCTCACCACTGCGGGACGGGGGCTATGGCTACACCTTC
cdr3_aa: CASSPLRDGGYGYTF

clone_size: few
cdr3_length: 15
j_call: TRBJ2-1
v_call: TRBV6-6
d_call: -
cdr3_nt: TGTGCCAGCAGTTACGAGCGACTAGGAGACAATGAGCAGTTCTTC
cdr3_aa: CASSYERLGDNEQFF

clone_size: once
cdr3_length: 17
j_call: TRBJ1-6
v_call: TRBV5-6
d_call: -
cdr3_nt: TGTGCCAGCAGCTTGGCAATACGGGGGAACTATAATTCACCCCTCCACTTT
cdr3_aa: CASSLAIRGNYNSPLHF

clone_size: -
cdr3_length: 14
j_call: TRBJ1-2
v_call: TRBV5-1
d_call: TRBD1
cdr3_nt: TGCGCCAGCAGCGGACAGGGGGCAAGTTATGGCTACACCTTC
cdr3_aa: CASSGQGASYGYTF

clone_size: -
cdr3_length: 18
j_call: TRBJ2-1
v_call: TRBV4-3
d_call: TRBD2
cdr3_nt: TGCGCCAGCAGCCAAGATAGGGCAGTACACGCGGGAGGCAATGAGCAGTTCTTC
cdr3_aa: CASSQDRAVHAGGNEQFF

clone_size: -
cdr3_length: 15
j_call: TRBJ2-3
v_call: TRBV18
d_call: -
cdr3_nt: TGTGCCAGCTCACCAGGCACAGGGCTAGGGGATACGCAGTATTTT
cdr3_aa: CASSPGTGLGDTQYF

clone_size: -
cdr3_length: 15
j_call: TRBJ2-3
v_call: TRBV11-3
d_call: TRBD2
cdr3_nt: TGTGCCAGCAGCTTAAGTCCCGGGAGGGGCTCTACGCAGTATTTT
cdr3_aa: CASSLSPGRGSTQYF

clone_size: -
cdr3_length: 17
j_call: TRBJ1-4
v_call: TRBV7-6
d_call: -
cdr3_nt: TGTGCCAGCAGCTTAGCGTTGGGGGCTGAGACTAATGAAAAACTGTTTTTT
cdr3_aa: CASSLALGAETNEKLFF

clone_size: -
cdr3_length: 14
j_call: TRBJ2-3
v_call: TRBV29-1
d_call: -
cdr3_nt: TGCAGCGTTGGGGGCCGCGCAAGCACAGATACGCAGTATTTT
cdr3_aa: CSVGGRASTDTQYF

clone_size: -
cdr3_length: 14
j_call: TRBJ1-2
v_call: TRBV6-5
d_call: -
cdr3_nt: TGTGCCAGCAGGGCAGTGTTCAGGGTGGGCGGCTACACCTTC
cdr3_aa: CASRAVFRVGGYTF

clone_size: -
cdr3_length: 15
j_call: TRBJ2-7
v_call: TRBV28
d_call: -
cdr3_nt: TGTGCCAGCAGTTTAGGCCGCGACCCGACGGGGGAGCAGTACTTC
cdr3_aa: CASSLGRDPTGEQYF

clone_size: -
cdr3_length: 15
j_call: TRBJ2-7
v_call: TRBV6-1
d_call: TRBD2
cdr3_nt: TGTGCCAGCAGTACCCGACTAGCGGGGACCTACGAGCAGTACTTC
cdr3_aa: CASSTRLAGTYEQYF

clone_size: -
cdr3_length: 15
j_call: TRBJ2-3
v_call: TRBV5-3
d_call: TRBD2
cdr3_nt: TGTGCCAGAAGGGCTCCGGGACTAGCCCCGTTCACGCAGTATTTT
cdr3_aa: CARRAPGLAPFTQYF

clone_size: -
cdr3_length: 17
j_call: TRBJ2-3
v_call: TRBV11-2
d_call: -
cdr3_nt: TGTGCCAGCAGCTTAGGAGGGGGGGCAGATCTGGGAGATACGCAGTATTTT
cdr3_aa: CASSLGGGADLGDTQYF

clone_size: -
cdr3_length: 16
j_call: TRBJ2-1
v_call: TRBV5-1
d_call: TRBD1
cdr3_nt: TGCGCCAGCAGCTTGGCCCCGGGACAGGGGAATGATGAGCAGTTCTTC
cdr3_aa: CASSLAPGQGNDEQFF

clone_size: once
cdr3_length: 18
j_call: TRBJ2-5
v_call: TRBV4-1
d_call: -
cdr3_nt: TGCGCCAGCAGCCAAGATAGTACCGAGGGCAGGGGGAGGGAGACCCAGTACTTC
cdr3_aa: CASSQDSTEGRGRETQYF

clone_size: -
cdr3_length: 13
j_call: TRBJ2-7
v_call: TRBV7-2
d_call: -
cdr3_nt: TGTGCCAGCAGCTCAGCAGGGGTCTACGAGCAGTACTTC
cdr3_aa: CASSSAGVYEQYF

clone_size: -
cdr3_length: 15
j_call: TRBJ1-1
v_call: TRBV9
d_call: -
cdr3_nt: TGTGCCAGCAGCGTCCGGGCCCAGGGAGGCACTGAAGCTTTCTTT
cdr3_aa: CASSVRAQGGTEAFF

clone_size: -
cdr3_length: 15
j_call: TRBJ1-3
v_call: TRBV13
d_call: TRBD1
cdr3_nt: TGTGCCAGCAGCTACTCCGGGACAGGGTGGAACACCATATATTTT
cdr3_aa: CASSYSGTGWNTIYF

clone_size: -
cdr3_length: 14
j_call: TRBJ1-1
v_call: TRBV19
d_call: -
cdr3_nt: TGTGCCAGTACCATAAGCGGCGGACGGTCCGAAGCTTTCTTT
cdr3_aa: CASTISGGRSEAFF

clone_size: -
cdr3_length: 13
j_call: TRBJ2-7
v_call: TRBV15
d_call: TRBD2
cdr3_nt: TGTGCCACCGCGACTAGCTTATCCTACGAGCAGTACTTC
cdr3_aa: CATATSLSYEQYF

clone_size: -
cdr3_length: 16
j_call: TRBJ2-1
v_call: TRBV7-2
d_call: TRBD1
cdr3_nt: TGTGCCAGCAGCCCCGACAGGGGCGAGGGCTACAATGAGCAGTTCTTC
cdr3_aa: CASSPDRGEGYNEQFF

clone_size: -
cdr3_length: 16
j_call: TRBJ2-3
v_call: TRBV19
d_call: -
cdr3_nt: TGTGCCAGTAGTATAAGAGAGCGTGGAGGGGCAGATACGCAGTATTTT
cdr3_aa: CASSIRERGGADTQYF

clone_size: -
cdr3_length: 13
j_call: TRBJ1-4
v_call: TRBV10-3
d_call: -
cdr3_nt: TGTGCCATCGGCGGCCTAACTAATGAAAAACTGTTTTTT
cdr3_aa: CAIGGLTNEKLFF

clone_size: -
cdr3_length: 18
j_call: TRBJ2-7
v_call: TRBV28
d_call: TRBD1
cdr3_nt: TGTGCCAGCAGTTTTGGGGGATGGGACAGGGCGGATCCCTACGAGCAGTACTTC
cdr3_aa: CASSFGGWDRADPYEQYF

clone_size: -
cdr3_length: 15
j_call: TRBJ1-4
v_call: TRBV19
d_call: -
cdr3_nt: TGTGCCAGCAGCGCAGGGGCCCCAACTAATGAAAAACTGTTTTTT
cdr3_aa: CASSAGAPTNEKLFF

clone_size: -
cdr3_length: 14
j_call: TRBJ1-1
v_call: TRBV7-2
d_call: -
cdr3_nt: TGTGCCAGCAGCGGAGGACCGCTGAACACTGAAGCTTTCTTT
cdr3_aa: CASSGGPLNTEAFF

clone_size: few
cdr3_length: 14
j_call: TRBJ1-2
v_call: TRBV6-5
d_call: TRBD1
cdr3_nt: TGTGCCAGCAGGACCGGGACAGGGGTCTATGGCTACACCTTC
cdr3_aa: CASRTGTGVYGYTF

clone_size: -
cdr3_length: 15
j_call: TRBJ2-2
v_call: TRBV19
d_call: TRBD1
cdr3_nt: TGTGCCAGTAGTCGGACAGGGATAAACACCGGGGAGCTGTTTTTT
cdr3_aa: CASSRTGINTGELFF

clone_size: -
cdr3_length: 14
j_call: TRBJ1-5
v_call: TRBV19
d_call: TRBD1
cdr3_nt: TGTGCCAGTAGTAGTGACAGGGTGAATCAGCCCCAGCATTTT
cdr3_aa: CASSSDRVNQPQHF

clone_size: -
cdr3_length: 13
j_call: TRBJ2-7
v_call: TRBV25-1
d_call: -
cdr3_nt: TGTGCCAGCGCCGGACTGGGCTCCTACGAGCAGTACTTC
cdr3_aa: CASAGLGSYEQYF

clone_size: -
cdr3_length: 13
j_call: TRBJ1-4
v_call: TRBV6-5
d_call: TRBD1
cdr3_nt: TGTGCCAGCAGTTACTCAACAGGGGGGAAACTGTTTTTT
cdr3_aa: CASSYSTGGKLFF

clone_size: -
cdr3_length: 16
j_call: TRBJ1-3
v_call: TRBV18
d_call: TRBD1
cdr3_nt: TGTGCCAGCTCAGCCGGTGGACAGGGGGCTGGAAACACCATATATTTT
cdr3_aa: CASSAGGQGAGNTIYF

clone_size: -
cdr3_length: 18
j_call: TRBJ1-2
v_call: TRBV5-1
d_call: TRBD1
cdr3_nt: TGCGCCAGCAGCTTAGCCCGGACAGGGGCTCAGGGGCTGCATGGCTACACCTTC
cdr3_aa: CASSLARTGAQGLHGYTF

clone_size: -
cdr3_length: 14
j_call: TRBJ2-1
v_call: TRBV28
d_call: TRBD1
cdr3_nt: TGTGCCAGCATGCCGGACAGGGTCGGCAATGAGCAGTTCTTC
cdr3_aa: CASMPDRVGNEQFF

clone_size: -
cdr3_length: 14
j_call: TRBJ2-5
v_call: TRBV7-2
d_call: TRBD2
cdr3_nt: TGTGCCAGCAGCCCTGGACTAGCGAAGGAGACCCAGTACTTC
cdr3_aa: CASSPGLAKETQYF